This passage covers 2 T cell receptor beta chains from one sample sequenced in a study of cytomegalovirus exposure and HLA in healthy donors. The primer mix had 60 Vbeta and 13 Jbeta primers. This table comes from immunoSEQ multiplex PCR, and its TCRdb copy is limited to in-frame clones, with some not included. The table shows roughly 140,000 clones, with 78% occurring only once. The sample consisted of PBMCs. These receptors were obtained from a male donor in good health and CMV-seronegative.

The J gene is TRBJ2-3, the V gene TRBV5-4, with 12 bases identical to TRBD2. The germline V gene encodes CDR1 SGHNT and CDR2 YYREEE (reference sequence). CDR3 length: 17 residues. Losses at the gene ends were 3 bases for V and 5 bases for J; bases not matched to a gene: 10. The CDR3: CASSSPLTSGSLDTQYF. In DNA form, the CDR3 reads TGTGCCAGCAGCTCTCCGTTGACTAGCGGGAGCCTAGATACGCAGTATTTT.

The chain links TRBV15 to TRBJ2-3; D is unresolved. CDR1 and CDR2 from the germline V gene are LNHNV and YYDKDF (reference sequence). The CDR3 is 16 residues long. Trimming pared 5 bases from V and 0 bases from J, leaving 15 bases between. The chain's CDR3 is CATSLRTTSSTDTQYF. CDR3 DNA: TGTGCCACCAGCTTAAGAACGACAAGTAGCACAGATACGCAGTATTTT.